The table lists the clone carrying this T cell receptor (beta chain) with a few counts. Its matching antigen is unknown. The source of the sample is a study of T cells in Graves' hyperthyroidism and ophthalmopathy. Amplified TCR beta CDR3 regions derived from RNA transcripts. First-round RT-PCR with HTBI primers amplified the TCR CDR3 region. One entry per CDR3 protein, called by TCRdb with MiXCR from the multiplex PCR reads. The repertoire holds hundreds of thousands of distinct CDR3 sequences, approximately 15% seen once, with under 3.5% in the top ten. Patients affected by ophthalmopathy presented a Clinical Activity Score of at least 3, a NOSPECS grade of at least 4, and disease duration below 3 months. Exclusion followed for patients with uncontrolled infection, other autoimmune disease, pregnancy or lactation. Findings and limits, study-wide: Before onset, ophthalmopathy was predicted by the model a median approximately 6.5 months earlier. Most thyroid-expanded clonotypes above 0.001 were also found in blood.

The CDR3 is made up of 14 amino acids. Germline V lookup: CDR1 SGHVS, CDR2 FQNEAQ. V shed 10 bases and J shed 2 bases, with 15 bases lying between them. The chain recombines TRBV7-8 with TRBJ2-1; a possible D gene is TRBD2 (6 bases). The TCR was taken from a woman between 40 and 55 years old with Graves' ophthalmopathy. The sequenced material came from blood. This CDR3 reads CATGSRRAYNEQFF. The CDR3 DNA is TGTGCCACCGGAAGCAGGAGGGCCTACAATGAGCAGTTCTTC.